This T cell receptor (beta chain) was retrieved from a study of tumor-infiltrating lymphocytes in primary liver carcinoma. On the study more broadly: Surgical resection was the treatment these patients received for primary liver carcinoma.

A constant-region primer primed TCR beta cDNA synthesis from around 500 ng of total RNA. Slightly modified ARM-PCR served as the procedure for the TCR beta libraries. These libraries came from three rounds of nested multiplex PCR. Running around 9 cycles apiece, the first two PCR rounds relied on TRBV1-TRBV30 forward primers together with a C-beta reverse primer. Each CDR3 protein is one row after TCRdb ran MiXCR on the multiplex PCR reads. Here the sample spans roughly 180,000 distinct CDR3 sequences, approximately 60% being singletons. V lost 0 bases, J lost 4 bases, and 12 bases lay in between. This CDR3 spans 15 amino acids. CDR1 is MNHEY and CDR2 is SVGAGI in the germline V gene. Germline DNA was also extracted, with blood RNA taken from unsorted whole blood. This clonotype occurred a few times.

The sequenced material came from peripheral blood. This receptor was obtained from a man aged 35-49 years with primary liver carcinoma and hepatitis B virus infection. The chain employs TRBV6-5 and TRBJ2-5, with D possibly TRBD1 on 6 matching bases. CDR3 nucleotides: TGTGCCAGCAGTTACTCAACAGGGACGGGAGAGACCCAGTACTTC. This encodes CASSYSTGTGETQYF.